These 25 T cell receptor beta chains share one sample of origin, sequenced in a study of T cells in localized non-small cell lung cancer. TCRdb's copy holds only in-frame clones and misses some; the assay was immunoSEQ multiplex PCR. The top ten clones hold 30% to 35% of a sample with 10,000 to 13,000 clones, over 65% of them seen once. Sequences were derived from peripheral blood, sampled before any cancer treatment. The origin of the receptors is a male donor at least 60 years old with stage I lung adenocarcinoma.

The CDR3 coding sequence is TGTGCCAGCAACTCGGGGGGGTTTGGCAATGAGCAGTTCTTC. It is translated as CASNSGGFGNEQFF. This chain connects TRBV5-5 to TRBJ2-1; 8 bases line up with TRBD2. This CDR3 has 14 amino acids. The junction had 8 bases not matched to a gene; V was cut back by 6 bases and J by 6 bases. Looked up from germline, CDR1 is SGHKS and CDR2 is YYEKEE (reference sequence). The entire variable domain, with the rest obtained from reference TRBV5-5 and TRBJ2-1, is as follows: DAGVTQSPTHLIKTRGQQVTLRCSPISGHKSVSWYQQVLGQGPQFIFQYYEKEERGRGNFPDRFSARQFPNYSSELNVNALLLGDSALYLCASNSGGFGNEQFFGPGTRLTVL.

V usage is TRBV6-1 and J usage is TRBJ2-5; D might be TRBD2 (5 bases). V dropped 4 bases and J dropped 6 bases, with 21 bases sitting between them. The CDR3 contains 16 residues. Germline values: CDR1 MNHNS, CDR2 SASEGT. CDR3 sequence: CASSGVAGRSVKTQYF. The CDR3 nucleotides read TGTGCCAGCAGTGGGGTCGCGGGCCGTAGCGTGAAGACCCAGTACTTC.

In DNA form, the CDR3 reads TGCGCCAGCAGCTTGGATGTGGGCTCCTACGAGCAGTACTTC. Translating gives CASSLDVGSYEQYF. The V gene is TRBV5-1, the J gene TRBJ2-7, with D uncertain. This CDR3 spans 14 amino acids. V lost 0 bases and J 0 bases, leaving 7 bases between the germline ends. The V gene's germline CDR1 is SGHRS and CDR2 YFSETQ.

The table lists this clone with a few counts. The rearrangement links TRBV7-8 to TRBJ2-7, with 7 bases aligning to TRBD2. The germline V gene encodes CDR1 SGHVS and CDR2 FQNEAQ. The ends lost 6 bases at V and 5 bases at J; junction bases unmatched: 13. This CDR3 comprises 15 residues. The CDR3 is CASRAWGGDLHEQYF. The DNA of the CDR3 is TGTGCCAGCAGAGCCTGGGGGGGGGATCTCCACGAGCAGTACTTC. The variable domain in full, completed from reference TRBV7-8 and TRBJ2-7, reads GAGVSQSPRYKVAKRGQDVALRCDPISGHVSLFWYQQALGQGPEFLTYFQNEAQLDKSGLPSDRFFAERPEGSVSTLKIQRTQQEDSAVYLCASRAWGGDLHEQYFGPGTRLTVT.

The chain is built from TRBV6-1 and TRBJ2-5, with 7 bases fitting TRBD1. CDR1 MNHNS and CDR2 SASEGT come from the germline V gene. This CDR3 has 14 residues. The V segment lost 5 bases and the J segment 5 bases; nucleotides outside the gene matches: 8. The CDR3 DNA reads as TGTGCCAGCAGTTTGACAGGGTTGGGTGAGACCCAGTACTTC. It codes for CASSLTGLGETQYF.

The chain couples TRBV25-1 to TRBJ1-4; the match to TRBD1 covers 7 bases. The germline V gene has CDR1 MGHDK and CDR2 SYGVNS. The V and J ends lost 5 bases and 1 base, in that order; junction bases with no gene match: 10. This CDR3 is built from 17 residues. The CDR3 loop is CASSSVVRGLTNEKLFF. The CDR3, as DNA: TGTGCCAGCAGTTCAGTCGTGAGGGGGCTAACTAATGAAAAACTGTTTTTT.

In DNA form, the CDR3 reads TGTGCCAGCAAAAGAGAAGGGGTCGGCACCGGGGAGCTGTTTTTT. As protein: CASKREGVGTGELFF. The gene calls are TRBV2 and TRBJ2-2, with a possible D match to TRBD1 (5 bases). This CDR3 spans 15 amino acids. Germline values: CDR1 SNHLY, CDR2 FYNNEI. V was shortened by 7 bases and J by 4 bases, with 16 bases between the two germline ends.

This clone was detected a few times. The V call is TRBV7-8, the J call TRBJ1-2; TRBD1 might be the D (6 bases). V shed 5 bases and J shed 8 bases, with 18 bases lying between them. This CDR3 region has 14 residues. Per the germline V gene, CDR1 is SGHVS and CDR2 is FQNEAQ. CDR3 protein: CASSPDRSRGGYTF. The CDR3 DNA is TGTGCCAGCAGCCCTGACAGGTCCCGGGGAGGCTACACCTTC.

This clone has just a few counts. This rearrangement joins TRBV6-1 to TRBJ1-6; the match to TRBD1 covers 7 bases. The CDR3 runs 15 residues. V lost 7 bases and J lost 8; bases outside the gene matches: 11. Germline lookup yields CDR1 MNHNS and CDR2 SASEGT. CDR3 protein: CASITRDRVDSPLHF. CDR3 DNA: TGTGCCAGCATTACCCGAGACAGGGTTGATTCACCCCTCCACTTT.

V gene TRBV2 combines with J gene TRBJ2-7; D tentatively reads TRBD1 or TRBD2 (5 bases each). Per the germline V gene, CDR1 is SNHLY and CDR2 is FYNNEI. With 6 bases removed from V and 0 bases from J, the gap between germline ends came to 15 bases. The CDR3 has 15 amino acids. The chain's CDR3 is CASRGEWQSSYEQYF. Written as DNA, the CDR3 is TGTGCCAGCAGGGGGGAGTGGCAGTCCTCCTACGAGCAGTACTTC. The full variable domain, completed using reference TRBV2 and TRBJ2-7, is EPEVTQTPSHQVTQMGQEVILRCVPISNHLYFYWYRQILGQKVEFLVSFYNNEISEKSEIFDDQFSVERPDGSNFTLKIRSTKLEDSAMYFCASRGEWQSSYEQYFGPGTRLTVT.

CDR3 DNA: TGTGCCAGCAGCTTGAGCGGGACCCAAACCGGGGAGCTGTTTTTT. Amino acid sequence: CASSLSGTQTGELFF. The chain uses TRBV7-6 and TRBJ2-2; 7 bases map to TRBD2. The V gene end was trimmed by 3 bases and the J gene end by 5 bases; junction bases not matched to a gene: 6. The CDR3 is 15 amino acids. From germline, CDR1 is SGHVS and CDR2 FNYEAQ.

This clone appeared a few times. The chain employs TRBV7-3 and TRBJ1-1; TRBD1 matches at 8 bases. The junction had 6 bases not matched to a gene; V was cut back by 5 bases and J by 4 bases. Germline V lookup: CDR1 SGHTA, CDR2 FQGTGA. The CDR3 is 14 residues long. CDR3 bases: TGTGCCAGCAGCGTACAGGGGGGGAGCACTGAAGCTTTCTTT. Protein product: CASSVQGGSTEAFF.

Concerning this clone itself: One junction end disagrees with the germline gene, perhaps due to a read error. The chain carries TRBV6-5 and TRBJ1-1, with unresolved D. The germline V gene has CDR1 MNHEY and CDR2 SVGAGI. The CDR3 extends over 13 amino acids. CDR3 region: CASSYWLNTEAFF. Written as DNA, the CDR3 is TGTGCCAGTAGTTACTGGTTGAACACTGAAGCTTTCTTT.

The chain couples TRBV28 to TRBJ2-5, with 7 bases fitting TRBD2. The J segment lost 5 bases and the V segment lost 5 bases, leaving 20 bases of the junction unmatched. The CDR3 contains 18 residues. The germline CDR1 and CDR2 sequences are MDHEN and SYDVKM. CDR3 nucleotide sequence: TGTGCCAGCAGTAGCCCGTGGGTGGAGCGGGGAGCGGGGGAGACCCAGTACTTC. Its translation: CASSSPWVERGAGETQYF.

The chain uses TRBV4-2 and TRBJ2-7; no firm D call. Per germline, CDR1 LGHNA and CDR2 YNFKEQ. V lost 1 base, J lost 0 bases, and 7 bases lay in between. This CDR3 is 14 amino acids long. The CDR3 sequence is CASSQVASSYEQYF. The CDR3 bases are TGTGCCAGCAGCCAAGTTGCTAGCTCCTACGAGCAGTACTTC.

The chain combines TRBV11-2 with TRBJ2-1; 10 nucleotides match TRBD2. The CDR3 loop spans 16 amino acids. Germline CDR1 is SGHAT and CDR2 is FQNNGV. V lost 7 bases to trimming and J lost 4 bases; unmatched junction nucleotides: 10. CDR3 loop: CASIPGASGGYNEQFF. DNA of the CDR3: TGTGCCAGCATCCCGGGGGCTAGCGGGGGTTACAATGAGCAGTTCTTC.

V gene TRBV10-3 combines with J gene TRBJ1-1; D is undetermined. CDR1 ENHRY and CDR2 SYGVKD come from the germline V gene. The CDR3 loop spans 14 amino acids. V lost 1 base and J lost 11, with 17 bases in between. The CDR3 region is CAISELDPSSRAFF. The CDR3, as DNA: TGTGCCATCAGTGAGTTAGATCCGTCTTCGAGGGCTTTCTTT.

To note about this clone: A junction end diverges from the germline sequence, so it may reflect a read error. The V gene is TRBV7-7, the J gene TRBJ2-5, with D perhaps TRBD1 (6 bases). The germline gives CDR1 SSHAT, CDR2 FNYEAQ (reference sequence). This CDR3 is built from 15 residues. The CDR3, as DNA: TGTGCTAGCAGCACCCGACAGGAAGCCCAAGAGACCCAGTACTTC. Translated, it gives CASSTRQEAQETQYF.

The sample holds a few counts of this clone. This chain connects TRBV7-9 to TRBJ2-1; D is unclear. Trimming left V 1 base short and J 6 bases short, with 4 bases between. The CDR3 is made up of 12 amino acids. The germline V gene has CDR1 SEHNR and CDR2 FQNEAQ (reference sequence). The CDR3 region has the DNA TGTGCCAGCAGCTTAGTCACCAATGAGCAGTTCTTC. It codes for CASSLVTNEQFF.

CDR3 bases: TGTGCCATCAGGCCCCAATCGCGGGGGGGCGCGGATGGCTACACCTTC. Translation: CAIRPQSRGGADGYTF. The chain is built from TRBV10-3 and TRBJ1-2; D is perhaps TRBD1 (6 bases). CDR1 is ENHRY and CDR2 is SYGVKD in the germline V gene. CDR3 length equals 16 residues. Trimming took off 6 bases at V and 6 bases at J, with 23 bases between the two ends.

The chain couples TRBV18 to TRBJ2-2; D gene unclear. CDR1 is KGHSH and CDR2 is LQKENI in the germline V gene. V was shortened by 3 bases and J by 0 bases, with 11 bases between the two germline ends. This CDR3 is 16 amino acids long. The CDR3 spells CASSPPAGSNTGELFF. CDR3 coding DNA: TGTGCCAGCTCACCTCCCGCTGGGTCGAACACCGGGGAGCTGTTTTTT.

Details on this clone: The junction departs from the called germline gene at one end, perhaps through a read error. The CDR3 loop reads CASSQDQSGLLGYTF. CDR3 coding DNA: TGCGCCAGCAGCCAAGATCAGTCGGGGCTACTCGGCTACACCTTC. J is TRBJ1-2 and V is TRBV7-9; tentative D call: TRBD1 (5 bases). Germline-derived CDR1 and CDR2 are SEHNR and FQNEAQ (reference sequence). The CDR3 length is 15 residues.

The chain combines TRBV28 with TRBJ1-2; 9 bases are shared with TRBD1. Germline lookup yields CDR1 MDHEN and CDR2 SYDVKM. With V trimmed by 6 bases and J by 4 bases, 15 bases remained unmatched. The CDR3 totals 17 residues. This CDR3 is CASSSPGQGKLSYGYTF. CDR3 nucleotide sequence: TGTGCCAGCAGCTCGCCGGGACAGGGAAAACTGTCCTATGGCTACACCTTC.

The J gene is TRBJ1-3, the V gene TRBV7-8, with 7 positions matching TRBD1. With V trimmed by 5 bases and J by 2 bases, 6 bases remained unmatched. Per the germline V gene, CDR1 is SGHVS and CDR2 is FQNEAQ. CDR3 length: 15 amino acids. The CDR3 spells CASSAQTGAGNTIYF. The CDR3 DNA is TGTGCCAGCAGCGCCCAAACAGGGGCTGGAAACACCATATATTTT.

The chain couples TRBV6-6 to TRBJ1-6; D remains ambiguous. Trimming took 4 bases from V and 8 from J, leaving 6 bases between them. The germline CDR1 and CDR2 sequences are MNHNY and SVGAGI (reference sequence). This CDR3 is built from 12 residues. In DNA, the CDR3 is TGTGCCAGCAGTTCACCCTATTCACCCCTCCACTTT. This gives the protein CASSSPYSPLHF.